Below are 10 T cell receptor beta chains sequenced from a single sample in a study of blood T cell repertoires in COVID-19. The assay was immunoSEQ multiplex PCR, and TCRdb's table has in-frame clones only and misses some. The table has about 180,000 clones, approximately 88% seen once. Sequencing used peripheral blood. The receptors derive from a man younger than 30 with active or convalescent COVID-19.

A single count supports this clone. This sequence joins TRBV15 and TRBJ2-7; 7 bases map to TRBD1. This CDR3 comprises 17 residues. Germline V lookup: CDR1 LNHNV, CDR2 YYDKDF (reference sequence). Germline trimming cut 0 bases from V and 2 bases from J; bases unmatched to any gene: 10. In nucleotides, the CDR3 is TGTGCCACCAGCAGAGATCTGCTAGGGGGCTCAGCCTACGAGCAGTACTTC. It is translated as CATSRDLLGGSAYEQYF.

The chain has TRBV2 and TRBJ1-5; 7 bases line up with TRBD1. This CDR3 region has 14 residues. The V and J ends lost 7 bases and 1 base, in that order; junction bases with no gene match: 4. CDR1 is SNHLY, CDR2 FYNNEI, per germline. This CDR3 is CASMDRRSNQPQHF. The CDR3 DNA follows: TGTGCCAGCATGGACAGGAGAAGCAATCAGCCCCAGCATTTT.

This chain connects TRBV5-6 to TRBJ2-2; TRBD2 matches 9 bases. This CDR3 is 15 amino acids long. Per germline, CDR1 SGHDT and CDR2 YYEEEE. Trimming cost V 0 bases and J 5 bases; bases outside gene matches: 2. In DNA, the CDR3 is TGTGCCAGCAGCTTGGGGCTAGCGGGGACCGGGGAGCTGTTTTTT. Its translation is CASSLGLAGTGELFF.

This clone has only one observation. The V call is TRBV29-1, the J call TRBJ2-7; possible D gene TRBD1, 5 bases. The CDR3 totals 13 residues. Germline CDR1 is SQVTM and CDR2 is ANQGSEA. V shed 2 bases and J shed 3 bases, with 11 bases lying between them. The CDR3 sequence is CSVEIQGSYEQYF. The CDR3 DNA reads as TGCAGCGTTGAAATTCAGGGTAGCTACGAGCAGTACTTC.

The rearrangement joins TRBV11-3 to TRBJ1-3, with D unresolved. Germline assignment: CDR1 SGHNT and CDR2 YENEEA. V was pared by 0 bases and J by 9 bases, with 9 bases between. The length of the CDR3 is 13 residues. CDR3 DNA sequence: TGTGCCAGCAGCTTAGATCCCGGGAGCACCATATATTTT. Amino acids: CASSLDPGSTIYF.

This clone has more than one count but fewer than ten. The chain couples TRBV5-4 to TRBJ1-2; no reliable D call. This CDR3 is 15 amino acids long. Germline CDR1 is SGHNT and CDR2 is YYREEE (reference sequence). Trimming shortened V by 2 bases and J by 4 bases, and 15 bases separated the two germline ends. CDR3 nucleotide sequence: TGTGCCAGCAGCTTTCGGGAGCCTTATACCTATGGCTACACCTTC. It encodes CASSFREPYTYGYTF.

CDR3 nucleotides: TGTGCCAGCAGCAAATATAATGAAAAACTGTTTTTT. It translates to CASSKYNEKLFF. The rearrangement joins TRBV7-2 to TRBJ1-4; no firm D call. The CDR3 is 12 residues long. CDR1 SGHTA and CDR2 FQGNSA come from the germline V gene. The germline V and J ends were trimmed by 5 bases and 4 bases, with 5 bases remaining between them.

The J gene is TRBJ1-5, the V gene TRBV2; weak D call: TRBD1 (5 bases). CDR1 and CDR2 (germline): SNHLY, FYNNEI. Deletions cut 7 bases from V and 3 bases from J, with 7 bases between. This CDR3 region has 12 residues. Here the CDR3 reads CASTRDNQPQHF. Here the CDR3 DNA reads TGTGCCAGCACCAGGGACAATCAGCCCCAGCATTTT.

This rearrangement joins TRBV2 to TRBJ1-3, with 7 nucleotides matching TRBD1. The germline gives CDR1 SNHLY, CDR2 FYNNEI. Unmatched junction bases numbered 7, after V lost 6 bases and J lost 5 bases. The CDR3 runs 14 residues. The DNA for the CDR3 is TGTGCCAGCAGACGATCAGGGGGAAGAAACACCATATATTTT. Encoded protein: CASRRSGGRNTIYF.

The CDR3 sequence is CATAGTGDYGYTF. The CDR3 coding sequence is TGTGCCACCGCCGGGACAGGGGACTATGGCTACACCTTC. The chain joins TRBV19 to TRBJ1-2; 10 bases match TRBD1. With V trimmed by 10 bases and J by 3 bases, 5 bases remained unmatched. The CDR3 sequence is 13 residues long. Germline V gives CDR1 LNHDA, CDR2 SQIVND (reference sequence).